The 10 T cell receptor beta chains presented below share a single source sample, sequenced in a study of OX40 agonist ivuxolimab in advanced cancers. Libraries were built with the immunoSEQ multiplex PCR assay. TCRdb stores this immuneACCESS table with in-frame sequences only. Part of the clones is absent; in the studies checked, under half of the shortfall reflects unresolved V genes, and no reason is known for the rest. For this sample the table gives 41,000 or so clones, of which about 90% were detected only once. About 3.6% of the sample is taken by the ten largest. Sequences were derived from CD4+ or CD8+ T cells sorted from blood, sampled in a trial of the OX40 agonist ivuxolimab. The receptors stem from an adult with an advanced solid tumor such as melanoma, head and neck, liver or kidney cancer.

The chain recombines TRBV10-2 with TRBJ2-1, with D hard to call. CDR1 WSHSY and CDR2 SAAADI come from the germline V gene. V lost 5 bases to trimming and J lost 7 bases, with 6 bases between them. There are 11 residues in the CDR3. The DNA of the CDR3 is TGCGCCAGCAGTCCTGTTAATGAGCAGTTCTTC. Translated, it gives CASSPVNEQFF.

This rearrangement joins TRBV18 to TRBJ2-1; TRBD2 aligns across 16 bases. The CDR3 length is 17 residues. Per the germline V gene, CDR1 is KGHSH and CDR2 is LQKENI. The V and J ends lost 2 bases and 2 bases, in that order; junction bases with no gene match: 0. The CDR3 sequence: CASSPGTSGRAYNEQFF. CDR3 coding DNA: TGTGCCAGCTCACCAGGGACTAGCGGGAGGGCCTACAATGAGCAGTTCTTC.

The chain recombines TRBV7-6 with TRBJ1-6, with D possibly TRBD1 on 5 matching bases. The CDR3 spans 15 residues. The V end lost 2 bases, the J end lost 8 bases, and 13 bases lay between the germline ends. CDR1 and CDR2 (germline): SGHVS, FNYEAQ. For the CDR3, the DNA is TGTGCCAGCAGCTTAAGGCAGGGTCGGTATTCACCCCTCCACTTT. Protein product: CASSLRQGRYSPLHF. Using reference TRBV7-6 and TRBJ1-6 for the parts outside the CDR3, the full variable domain is GAGVSQSPRYKVTKRGQDVALRCDPISGHVSLYWYRQALGQGPEFLTYFNYEAQQDKSGLPNDRFSAERPEGSISTLTIQRTEQRDSAMYRCASSLRQGRYSPLHFGNGTRLTVT.

The chain links TRBV6-6 to TRBJ2-3; D unclear. Germline V gene data show CDR1 as MNHNY and CDR2 as SVGAGI (reference sequence). Between the trimmed V and J ends, which lost 6 bases and 6 bases, there was a span of 13 bases. The CDR3 extends over 13 amino acids. DNA for the CDR3: TGTGCCAGCAGGTTTCCAGGAGAGGATACGCAGTATTTT. Its protein is CASRFPGEDTQYF.

The chain is built from TRBV10-2 and TRBJ2-7; 9 bases map to TRBD2. CDR3 length: 16 amino acids. The germline gives CDR1 WSHSY, CDR2 SAAADI. V shed 3 bases, J shed 0 bases, and the junction held 6 bases outside the gene matches. This CDR3 reads CASSDRAGGGSYEQYF. DNA for the CDR3: TGCGCCAGCAGTGACCGAGCGGGAGGCGGCTCCTACGAGCAGTACTTC.

The chain is built from TRBV28 and TRBJ1-1; 7 bases align to TRBD1. The V gene's germline CDR1 is MDHEN and CDR2 SYDVKM. The CDR3 length is 16 residues. V lost 2 bases and J lost 0; bases outside the gene matches: 6. The CDR3 DNA sequence: TGTGCCAGCAGTTTACTGGGACAGTTAATGAACACTGAAGCTTTCTTT. Amino acid sequence: CASSLLGQLMNTEAFF.

The chain couples TRBV6-4 to TRBJ2-5; TRBD1 agrees at 7 bases. V trimming: 2 bases; J trimming: 0 bases; junction bases outside the gene matches: 9. The CDR3 spans 17 residues. Germline values: CDR1 MRHNA, CDR2 SNTAGT. Here the CDR3 reads CASSDGPGTEYQETQYF. Here the CDR3 DNA reads TGTGCCAGCAGTGACGGCCCCGGGACAGAGTACCAAGAGACCCAGTACTTC.

J is TRBJ2-3 and V is TRBV7-3, with D unclear. This CDR3 region has 15 residues. Germline lookup yields CDR1 SGHTA and CDR2 FQGTGA. With 3 bases removed from V and 3 bases from J, the gap between germline ends came to 13 bases. The CDR3 nucleotides read TGTGCCAGCAGCTTGCGGAAGGGCTCAACAGATACGCAGTATTTT. Translation gives CASSLRKGSTDTQYF.

The chain recombines TRBV7-3 with TRBJ2-2; D is possibly TRBD1 or TRBD2 (6 bases each). Germline V lookup: CDR1 SGHTA, CDR2 FQGTGA. There are 13 residues in the CDR3. V was pared by 4 bases and J by 7 bases, with 10 bases between. CDR3 sequence reads: CASSSGEVGELFF. In nucleotides, the CDR3 is TGTGCCAGCAGCTCAGGGGAGGTCGGGGAGCTGTTTTTT.

The J gene is TRBJ1-1, the V gene TRBV6-6; 8 bases match TRBD1. CDR1 and CDR2 (germline): MNHNY, SVGAGI (reference sequence). V lost 4 bases, J lost 5 bases, and 9 bases stayed unmatched. This CDR3 has 15 residues. CDR3: CASSLPGGRGTEAFF. The DNA of the CDR3 is TGTGCCAGCAGTTTACCAGGGGGCAGGGGGACTGAAGCTTTCTTT.